This T cell receptor (beta chain) was documented in a study of T cell changes during pregnancy in multiple sclerosis (dated by TCRdb to about 2019). Background on the whole study: The study looked at changes in the T cell repertoire across pregnancy in women with multiple sclerosis.

A note on this clone: Its antigen has not been determined. No much larger clone exists at a distance of one base, and base qualities are not known.

The V end loses 5 bases and the J end loses 1 base, and a stretch of 4 bases separates them. The CDR3 goes from the cysteine to the phenylalanine over 12 residues. The retained sequence is limited to the CDR3, 36 bases, with the frame set at the first base. The germline V gene encodes CDR1 SGHVS and CDR2 FNYEAQ. Library generation was performed with the immunoSEQ multiplex PCR assay. TCRdb holds this immuneACCESS table with in-frame rearrangements only. Some clones are missing; in checked studies, unresolved V genes explain under half, and the rest has no known cause. In this sample the table shows fewer than 45,000 clones, more than 85% of which occur a single time. The top ten constitute roughly 0.67% of the sample.

The sample was CD4+ T cells from peripheral blood mononuclear cells, taken in the third trimester of pregnancy. The V and J segments used are TRBV7-6 and TRBJ2-3; the D gene cannot be resolved reliably. This TCR derives from a female donor with multiple sclerosis, enrolled in a pregnancy study. In nucleotide form, the sequence is TGTGCCAGCAGCCCGGGCACAGATACGCAGTATTTT. Its translation is CASSPGTDTQYF.